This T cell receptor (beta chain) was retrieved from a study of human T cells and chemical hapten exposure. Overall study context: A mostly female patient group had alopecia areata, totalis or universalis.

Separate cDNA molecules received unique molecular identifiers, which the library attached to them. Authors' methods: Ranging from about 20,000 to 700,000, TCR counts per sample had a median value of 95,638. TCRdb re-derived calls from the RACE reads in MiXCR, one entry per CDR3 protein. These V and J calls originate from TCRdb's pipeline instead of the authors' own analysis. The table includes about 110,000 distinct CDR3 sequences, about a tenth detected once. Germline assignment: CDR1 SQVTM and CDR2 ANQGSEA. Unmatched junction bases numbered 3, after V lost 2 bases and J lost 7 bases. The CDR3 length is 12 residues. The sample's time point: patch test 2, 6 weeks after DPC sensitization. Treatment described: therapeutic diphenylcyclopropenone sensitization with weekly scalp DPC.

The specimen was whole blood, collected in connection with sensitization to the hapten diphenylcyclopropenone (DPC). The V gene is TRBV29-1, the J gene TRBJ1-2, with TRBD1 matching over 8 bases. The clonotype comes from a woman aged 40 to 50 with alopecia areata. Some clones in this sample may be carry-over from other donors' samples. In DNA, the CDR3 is TGCAGCGTTGAACAGGGGGCTCTTGGCTACACCTTC. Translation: CSVEQGALGYTF.